These 23 T cell receptor beta chains were sequenced from one sample in a study of patients and donors after allogeneic stem cell transplantation. TCRdb used MiXCR to reprocess the RT-PCR reads, holding one entry per CDR3 protein. The table has approximately 98,000 distinct CDR3 sequences, about a third seen once. The sample comprised blood, either unsorted or a sorted T cell fraction (not recorded which). The source is a human donor who was either an allogeneic HSCT recipient or a stem cell or donor lymphocyte infusion donor (not recorded which). It is not recorded whose cells these are; they may come from a transplant donor.

In this sample, this clonotype turned up once. J is TRBJ2-1 and V is TRBV18; D is possibly TRBD2 (5 bases). Per the germline V gene, CDR1 is KGHSH and CDR2 is LQKENI. This CDR3 contains 16 residues. Trimming cost V 1 base and J 6 bases, with 16 bases left between them. The CDR3 coding sequence is TGTGCCAGCTCACCACGAGGGCTCCCGAAGGGCAATGAGCAGTTCTTC. Amino acids: CASSPRGLPKGNEQFF.

The CDR3 nucleotides are TGCGCCAGCAGCCAAGCAAGGGGGCCATACAATGAGCAGTTCTTC. Its protein product is CASSQARGPYNEQFF. The rearrangement uses TRBV4-3 and TRBJ2-1, with 7 positions matching TRBD1. The CDR3 spans 15 residues. Per the germline V gene, CDR1 is LGHNA and CDR2 is YSLEER. V lost 1 base and J lost 4; bases outside the gene matches: 4.

The chain links TRBV29-1 to TRBJ2-7; 7 bases fit TRBD1. Germline lookup yields CDR1 SQVTM and CDR2 ANQGSEA. This CDR3 has 13 amino acids. The junction had 6 bases not matched to a gene; V was cut back by 5 bases and J by 2 bases. The chain's CDR3 is CSVQTGFTYEQYF. The CDR3 DNA follows: TGCAGCGTTCAGACAGGGTTTACCTACGAGCAGTACTTC.

This clonotype was seen ten or more times. CDR3: CATSDLPGQGAYNEQFF. CDR3 coding DNA: TGTGCCACCAGTGATTTGCCCGGACAGGGGGCCTACAATGAGCAGTTCTTC. The chain combines TRBV24-1 with TRBJ2-1; the match to TRBD1 covers 10 bases. The CDR3 consists of 17 residues. Trimming at V came to 0 bases and at J to 2 bases, leaving 3 bases not matched to a gene. The V gene's germline CDR1 is KGHDR and CDR2 SFDVKD.

Only one count was recorded for this clonotype. V usage is TRBV7-9 and J usage is TRBJ2-5, with 9 bases identical to TRBD1. CDR1 and CDR2 from the germline V gene are SEHNR and FQNEAQ (reference sequence). The CDR3 extends over 16 amino acids. V was clipped by 6 bases and J by 5 bases; unmatched bases: 13. This CDR3 reads CASRSWDRAFVETQYF. CDR3 sequence (DNA): TGTGCCAGCAGAAGTTGGGACAGGGCCTTTGTTGAGACCCAGTACTTC.

This clonotype turned up a few times. The chain uses TRBV7-2 and TRBJ1-1; 7 bases agree with TRBD1. This CDR3 region has 15 residues. CDR1 SGHTA and CDR2 FQGNSA come from the germline V gene. The V segment lost 5 bases and the J segment 1 base; nucleotides outside the gene matches: 7. The DNA for the CDR3 is TGTGCCAGCAGCCCTTGGGACAGAAAGAACACTGAAGCTTTCTTT. This translates into CASSPWDRKNTEAFF.

This clonotype was counted between two and nine times. CDR3 loop: CASSLRGADTQYF. The CDR3 bases are TGTGCCAGCAGCTTGAGGGGGGCAGATACGCAGTATTTT. The V and J genes are TRBV5-6 and TRBJ2-3, with D possibly being TRBD1 or TRBD2 (6 bases each). The CDR3 sequence is 13 residues long. Germline CDR1 SGHDT, CDR2 YYEEEE. V was cut by 1 base and J by 4 bases, with 7 bases left in between.

This clonotype was seen a few times. CDR3 in amino acids: CASGDMNTEAFF. In nucleotides, the CDR3 is TGTGCCAGCGGGGACATGAACACTGAAGCTTTCTTT. The rearrangement uses TRBV5-6 and TRBJ1-1; TRBD1 might be the D (6 bases). Germline CDR1 and CDR2: SGHDT and YYEEEE. This CDR3 comprises 12 residues. The germline V and J ends were trimmed by 7 bases and 0 bases, with 7 bases remaining between them.

This clonotype was seen a few times. The chain employs TRBV5-1 and TRBJ2-1; D may match TRBD1 or TRBD2 (5 bases each). Germline CDR1 is SGHRS and CDR2 is YFSETQ. The CDR3 contains 15 residues. Between the trimmed V and J ends, which lost 0 bases and 6 bases, there was a span of 13 bases. CDR3 DNA sequence: TGCGCCAGCAGCTTGGCCCGGGGCAGGGTCAATGAGCAGTTCTTC. Protein product: CASSLARGRVNEQFF.

V usage is TRBV5-1 and J usage is TRBJ1-1; D uncertain. Germline values: CDR1 SGHRS, CDR2 YFSETQ. The V and J ends lost 0 bases and 1 base respectively, with 10 bases between them. The CDR3 runs 15 residues. The CDR3 nucleotides are TGCGCCAGCAGCTTGGGTGTATTGGGGAACACTGAAGCTTTCTTT. Translating gives CASSLGVLGNTEAFF.

A few counts support this clonotype. The chain has TRBV4-3 and TRBJ1-2; possible D gene TRBD1, 5 bases. The CDR3 runs 12 residues. V dropped 3 bases and J dropped 12 bases, with 14 bases sitting between them. Germline-derived CDR1 and CDR2 are LGHNA and YSLEER. The CDR3 DNA sequence: TGCGCCAGCAGCCACCGGAACGGGGGTAACACCTTC. It is translated as CASSHRNGGNTF.

This clonotype occurred once. This chain joins TRBV20-1 and TRBJ2-7; no definite D call. Trimming shortened V by 5 bases and J by 2 bases, and 16 bases separated the two germline ends. This CDR3 region has 14 residues. In germline, CDR1 is DFQATT, CDR2 SNEGSKA (reference sequence). CDR3 loop: CSAPIPLPPYEQYF. The CDR3 DNA sequence: TGCAGTGCTCCGATCCCCCTACCCCCCTACGAGCAGTACTTC.

This chain joins TRBV7-9 and TRBJ1-1; TRBD1 is a possible D gene (6 bases). The germline V gene has CDR1 SEHNR and CDR2 FQNEAQ (reference sequence). This CDR3 region has 12 residues. Between the trimmed V and J ends, which lost 5 bases and 7 bases, there was a span of 11 bases. CDR3 sequence (DNA): TGTGCCAGCAGCAACGGACAGTTTGAAGCTTTCTTT. Encoded protein: CASSNGQFEAFF.

The rearrangement joins TRBV7-2 to TRBJ2-1; 8 positions match TRBD2. V was clipped by 3 bases and J by 0 bases; unmatched bases: 1. This CDR3 spans 15 amino acids. Germline CDR1 SGHTA, CDR2 FQGNSA. The CDR3 DNA sequence: TGTGCCAGCAGCTTCAGCGGGAGCTCCTACAATGAGCAGTTCTTC. Translated: CASSFSGSSYNEQFF.

The V call is TRBV20-1, the J call TRBJ2-1; D is unresolved. The germline V gene has CDR1 DFQATT and CDR2 SNEGSKA (reference sequence). CDR3 length: 10 residues. V lost 2 bases and J lost 9, with 5 bases in between. For the CDR3, the DNA is TGCAGTGCTAGATCACCTGAGCAGTTCTTC. Its translation is CSARSPEQFF.

The genes are TRBV7-2 and TRBJ2-4, with D uncertain. Trimming left V 3 bases short and J 9 bases short, with 12 bases between. CDR1 is SGHTA, CDR2 FQGNSA, per germline. CDR3 length: 13 amino acids. CDR3 DNA: TGTGCCAGCAGCTTCAAGTACGGTAGCATTCAGTACTTC. Translation gives CASSFKYGSIQYF. Filled out from reference TRBV7-2 and TRBJ2-4, the complete variable domain reads GAGVSQSPSNKVTEKGKDVELRCDPISGHTALYWYRQSLGQGLEFLIYFQGNSAPDKSGLPSDRFSAERTGGSVSTLTIQRTQQEDSAVYLCASSFKYGSIQYFGAGTRLSVL.

The chain has TRBV28 and TRBJ2-1, with D perhaps matching TRBD1 (6 bases). The germline CDR1 and CDR2 sequences are MDHEN and SYDVKM. The CDR3 runs 15 residues. Trimming shortened V by 3 bases and J by 10 bases, and 19 bases separated the two germline ends. CDR3 in amino acids: CASSFPEGDTSEQFF. CDR3 nucleotide sequence: TGTGCCAGCAGTTTCCCTGAGGGGGACACCTCCGAGCAGTTCTTC.

This clonotype was counted only a few times. This chain connects TRBV7-8 to TRBJ1-4, with D unclear. V was clipped by 5 bases and J by 7 bases, with 14 bases between them. Germline CDR1 reads SGHVS; CDR2 reads FQNEAQ. The CDR3 covers 14 residues. The CDR3 spells CASSPRVSGEKLFF. CDR3 DNA sequence: TGTGCCAGCAGCCCTCGGGTGTCTGGTGAAAAACTGTTTTTT.

The V and J genes are TRBV29-1 and TRBJ2-7; 9 nucleotides agree with TRBD1. The CDR3 is 15 residues long. V lost 2 bases to trimming and J lost 2 bases; unmatched junction nucleotides: 7. Germline CDR1 SQVTM, CDR2 ANQGSEA. The CDR3 region is CSVELHRGPTYEQYF. The CDR3 bases are TGCAGCGTTGAATTGCACAGGGGGCCAACCTACGAGCAGTACTTC.

The rearrangement links TRBV20-1 to TRBJ2-1, with D unresolved. The V gene's germline CDR1 is DFQATT and CDR2 SNEGSKA (reference sequence). V lost 0 bases to trimming and J lost 6 bases, with 15 bases between them. This CDR3 spans 15 amino acids. The CDR3 region is CSARDRATLPNEQFF. CDR3 DNA sequence: TGCAGTGCTAGAGATCGGGCTACTTTACCCAATGAGCAGTTCTTC.

This chain joins TRBV7-9 and TRBJ2-5; D remains unclear. The germline V gene encodes CDR1 SEHNR and CDR2 FQNEAQ (reference sequence). V was shortened by 2 bases and J by 5 bases, with 18 bases between the two germline ends. This CDR3 is 16 amino acids long. DNA of the CDR3: TGTGCCAGCAGCTTACGTCAAGGGTTAGGAACGGAGACCCAGTACTTC. Its protein product is CASSLRQGLGTETQYF.

This clonotype was recorded a few times. This chain connects TRBV5-1 to TRBJ2-2, with unresolved D. This CDR3 is built from 16 residues. Germline loops: CDR1 SGHRS, CDR2 YFSETQ. V was cut by 0 bases and J by 1 base, with 10 bases left in between. The CDR3 region has the DNA TGCGCCAGCAGCTTGGTGCCACCTAGGAACACCGGGGAGCTGTTTTTT. It specifies CASSLVPPRNTGELFF.

This chain uses TRBV7-2 with TRBJ1-5; no clear D gene. Germline V lookup: CDR1 SGHTA, CDR2 FQGNSA. The CDR3 runs 14 residues. V shed 1 base and J shed 7 bases, with 11 bases lying between them. CDR3: CASSLGGSGQPQHF. The CDR3 nucleotides are TGTGCCAGCAGCTTAGGGGGATCGGGGCAGCCCCAGCATTTT.